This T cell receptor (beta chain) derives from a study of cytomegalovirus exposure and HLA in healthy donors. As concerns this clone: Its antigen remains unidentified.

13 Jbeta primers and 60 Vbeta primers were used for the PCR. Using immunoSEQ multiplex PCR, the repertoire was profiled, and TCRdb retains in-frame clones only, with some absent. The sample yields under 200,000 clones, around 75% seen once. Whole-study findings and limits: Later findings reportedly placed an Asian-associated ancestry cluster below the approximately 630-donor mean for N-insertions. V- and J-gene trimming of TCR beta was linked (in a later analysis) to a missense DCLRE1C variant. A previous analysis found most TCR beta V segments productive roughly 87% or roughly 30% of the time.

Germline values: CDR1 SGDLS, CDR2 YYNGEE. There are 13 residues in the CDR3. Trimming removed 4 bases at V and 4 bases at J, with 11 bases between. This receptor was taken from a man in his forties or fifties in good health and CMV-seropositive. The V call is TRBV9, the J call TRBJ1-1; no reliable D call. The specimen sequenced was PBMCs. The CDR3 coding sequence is TGTGCCAGCAGCAAGGACGAGGGCACTGAAGCTTTCTTT. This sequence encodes CASSKDEGTEAFF.